What follows are 10 T cell receptor beta chains derived from one specimen sequenced in a study of blood T cell repertoires in COVID-19. Using immunoSEQ multiplex PCR, the repertoire was profiled, and TCRdb retains in-frame clones only, with some absent. The sample yields roughly 87,000 clones, about 78% seen once. The sequenced material came from peripheral blood. The receptors were sampled from a woman at least 80 years old with acute or convalescent COVID-19.

The gene calls are TRBV18 and TRBJ2-3; weak D call: TRBD2 (6 bases). V dropped 1 base and J dropped 3 bases, with 8 bases sitting between them. Per germline, CDR1 KGHSH and CDR2 LQKENI. CDR3 length: 14 amino acids. CDR3 region: CASSPQEGTDTQYF. The CDR3 nucleotides are TGTGCCAGCTCACCACAGGAGGGGACAGATACGCAGTATTTT. Complete variable domain (other parts from reference TRBV18 and TRBJ2-3): NAGVMQNPRHLVRRRGQEARLRCSPMKGHSHVYWYRQLPEEGLKFMVYLQKENIIDESGMPKERFSAEFPKEGPSILRIQQVVRGDSAAYFCASSPQEGTDTQYFGPGTRLTVL.

This clone was recorded a few times. The chain links TRBV27 to TRBJ2-7; weak D call: TRBD2 (5 bases). V was pared by 0 bases and J by 5 bases, with 8 bases between. CDR3 length: 13 amino acids. Per germline, CDR1 MNHEY and CDR2 SMNVEV (reference sequence). In nucleotides, the CDR3 is TGTGCCAGCAGTTTATCAGAGGGCCACGAGCAGTACTTC. It encodes CASSLSEGHEQYF.

Here the CDR3 DNA reads TGTGCCAGCTCACCGGGACTAGCGGGGACCTACGAGCAGTACTTC. It codes for CASSPGLAGTYEQYF. The chain is built from TRBV18 and TRBJ2-7, with TRBD2 matching 13 bases. J gave up 2 bases and V 3 bases, and 1 base lay outside the gene matches. CDR1 is KGHSH, CDR2 LQKENI, per germline. This CDR3 contains 15 residues.

The rearrangement uses TRBV9 and TRBJ1-1, with no clear D. This CDR3 comprises 13 residues. Germline lookup yields CDR1 SGDLS and CDR2 YYNGEE. V gave up 3 bases and J gave up 4 bases, with 10 bases separating them. In DNA form, the CDR3 reads TGTGCCAGCAGCGATCGGGGATCCACTGAAGCTTTCTTT. Encoded protein: CASSDRGSTEAFF.

J is TRBJ1-2 and V is TRBV30; tentative D call: TRBD1 (5 bases). The CDR3 has 12 amino acids. V was cut by 6 bases and J by 8 bases, with 16 bases left in between. CDR1 GTSNPN and CDR2 SVGIG come from the germline V gene (reference sequence). CDR3 region: CACRDSKGGYTF. CDR3 coding DNA: TGTGCCTGCCGGGACTCAAAGGGAGGCTACACCTTC.

Only a few counts were recorded for this clone. This CDR3 is CASSQGHRSNTEAFF. CDR3 sequence (DNA): TGTGCCAGCAGCCAAGGTCACAGGAGCAACACTGAAGCTTTCTTT. The chain is built from TRBV3-1 (or the pseudogene TRBV3-2) and TRBJ1-1; D is possibly TRBD1 (5 bases). Trimming removed 1 base at V and 2 bases at J, with 11 bases between. This CDR3 has 15 residues. Germline V gives CDR1 LGHDT, CDR2 YNNKEL (reference sequence).

The J gene is TRBJ2-7, the V gene TRBV10-3; 8 nucleotides match TRBD1. Trimming cost V 2 bases and J 7 bases; bases outside gene matches: 13. The CDR3 extends over 16 amino acids. From germline, CDR1 is ENHRY and CDR2 SYGVKD. As DNA, the CDR3 is TGTGCCATCAGTGAGACGACAACCTCATGGACAGGGGAGCAGTACTTC. Translation gives CAISETTTSWTGEQYF.

The rearrangement links TRBV29-1 to TRBJ2-1; TRBD2 matches at 7 bases. The CDR3 loop spans 14 amino acids. CDR1 and CDR2 (germline): SQVTM, ANQGSEA. V gave up 6 bases and J gave up 4 bases; unmatched junction bases: 9. For the CDR3, the DNA is TGCAGCGTGAGGGGTCGGGGGGAATACAATGAGCAGTTCTTC. This codes for CSVRGRGEYNEQFF.

V is TRBV5-1 and J is TRBJ1-1; D not resolved. The CDR3 consists of 14 residues. The germline V and J ends were trimmed by 2 bases and 2 bases, with 10 bases remaining between them. Germline CDR1 and CDR2: SGHRS and YFSETQ. DNA for the CDR3: TGCGCCAGCAGCTTACGCCTGACTAACACTGAAGCTTTCTTT. Its translation is CASSLRLTNTEAFF.

The V gene is TRBV4-2, the J gene TRBJ1-2; D is undetermined. V lost 2 bases, J lost 3 bases, and 13 bases lay in between. Germline V gene sequence: CDR1 LGHNA, CDR2 YNFKEQ. The length of the CDR3 is 15 residues. The CDR3 region is CASSQTRRGDYGYTF. The DNA for the CDR3 is TGTGCCAGCAGCCAAACTCGGCGAGGCGACTATGGCTACACCTTC.